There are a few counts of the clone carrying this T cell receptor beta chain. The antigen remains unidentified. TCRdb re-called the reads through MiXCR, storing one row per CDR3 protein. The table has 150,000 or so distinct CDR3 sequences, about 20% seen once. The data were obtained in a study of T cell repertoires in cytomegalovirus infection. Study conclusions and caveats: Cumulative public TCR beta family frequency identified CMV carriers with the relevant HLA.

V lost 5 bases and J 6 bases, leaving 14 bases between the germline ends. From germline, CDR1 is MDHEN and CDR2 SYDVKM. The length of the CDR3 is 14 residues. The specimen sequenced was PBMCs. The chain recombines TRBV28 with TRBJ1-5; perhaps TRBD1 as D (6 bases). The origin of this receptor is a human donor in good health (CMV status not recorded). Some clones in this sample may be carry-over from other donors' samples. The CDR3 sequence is CASSRQAGGQPQHF. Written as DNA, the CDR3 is TGTGCCAGCAGTAGACAGGCCGGGGGTCAGCCCCAGCATTTT. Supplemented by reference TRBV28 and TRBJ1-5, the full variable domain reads DVKVTQSSRYLVKRTGEKVFLECVQDMDHENMFWYRQDPGLGLRLIYFSYDVKMKEKGDIPEGYSVSREKKERFSLILESASTNQTSMYLCASSRQAGGQPQHFGDGTRLSIL.